The present TCR beta chain was sequenced within a study of CD8 T cells in Susac syndrome (dated by TCRdb to 2018 to 2020). At the level of the whole study: The study used repertoire sequencing to test whether antigen drove CD8+ T cell activation and differentiation in Susac syndrome. The research as a whole found: The number of individuals in the TCR sequencing and HLA analysis was acknowledged as relatively small.

Regarding this clonotype: The clone's antigen remains unknown. No much larger clone is present one base from it, and per-base qualities are unavailable.

High-throughput TCR beta sequencing profiled peripheral blood CD8+ and CD4+ T cells from healthy donors, Susac syndrome patients and multiple sclerosis patients. Healthy donors were included as age- and sex-matched controls. Bulk CD8+ and CD4+ T cells were purified by magnetic negative isolation, whereas CD8+ TEMRA cells were enriched by FACS. Blood was drawn into EDTA tubes, processed within 24 hours, and PBMCs were isolated by density gradient centrifugation. PBMCs intended for TCR sequencing were cryopreserved in liquid nitrogen and thawed later in a water bath at 37 degrees C. The sorted or isolated CD4+, CD8+ and CD8+ TEMRA cells reached a purity of at least 90%. RNA was extracted using the RNeasy kit, and roughly 0.5 to 1 ug of the RNA was reverse transcribed with random hexamers. TCR beta CDR3 regions were amplified with the immunoSEQ multiplex PCR assay covering 54 Vbeta and 13 Jbeta segments. PCR amplification bias was corrected using a synthetic template baseline for primer optimization and computational correction. Under the source paper's analysis protocol: Reads were annotated to V, D and J genes per IMGT and analyzed with immunoSEQ Analyzer, keeping only productive sequences. Clonality was computed as one minus Shannon entropy normalized by log2 of the number of productive unique sequences. Public and private clones were assessed among the 100 most prevalent clones of each patient and control. Susac-specific clones were defined as absent from healthy and MS cohorts, about 1,000 published viral clones and other ImmuneACCESS disease sequences. Using fastp at Q25 and MiXCR, TCRdb reprocessed the public reads and kept productive beta chains. Rows are combined by CDR3 protein, so each entry shows the most common genes and DNA. The V and J calls come from TCRdb's annotation, not from the publication. The sample table shows roughly 200,000 distinct CDR3 sequences, and 85% to 95% are seen once. In total, the top ten clones hold about 0.1% of the sample.

CDR1 and CDR2, per the germline V gene (reference sequence), are DFQATT and SNEGSKA. From the cysteine up to the phenylalanine, the CDR3 has a length of 14 residues. Just CDR3 DNA is preserved here, 42 bases in frame from base 1. Trimming takes 1 base off V and 2 bases off J; junction bases not matched to a gene: 5. The TCR sequence derives from a human donor in good health. The V and J genes are TRBV20-1 and TRBJ2-7; 7 bases in the middle match TRBD2. The sequenced sample consisted of CD4+ T cells from PBMCs. At the DNA level, the sequence is TGCAGTGCTAGAGGGGAGGGACCAACCTACGAGCAGTACTTC. Its coded protein is CSARGEGPTYEQYF.